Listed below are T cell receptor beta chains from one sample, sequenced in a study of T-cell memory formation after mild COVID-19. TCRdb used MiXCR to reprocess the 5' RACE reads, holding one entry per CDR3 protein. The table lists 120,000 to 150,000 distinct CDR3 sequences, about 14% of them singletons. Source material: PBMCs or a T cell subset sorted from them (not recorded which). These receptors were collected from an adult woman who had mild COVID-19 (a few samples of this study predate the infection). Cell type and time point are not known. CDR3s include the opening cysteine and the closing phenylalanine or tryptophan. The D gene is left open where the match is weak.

CDR3aa: CASSVVSKADTQYF
v_gene: TRBV9
j_gene: TRBJ2-3
d_gene: NA

CDR3aa: CAISESIEGINYGYTF
v_gene: TRBV10-3
j_gene: TRBJ1-2
d_gene: NA

CDR3aa: CAWSARAAYEQYF
v_gene: TRBV30
j_gene: TRBJ2-7
d_gene: NA

CDR3aa: CASSLDRTENTEAFF
v_gene: TRBV5-1
j_gene: TRBJ1-1
d_gene: NA

CDR3aa: CASSAGTASSGNTIYF
v_gene: TRBV9
j_gene: TRBJ1-3
d_gene: NA

CDR3aa: CASSPSGGGFYEQFF
v_gene: TRBV9
j_gene: TRBJ2-1
d_gene: NA

CDR3aa: CASSDDFF
v_gene: TRBV6-1
j_gene: TRBJ2-1
d_gene: NA

CDR3aa: CASSVRGWDEQFF
v_gene: TRBV9
j_gene: TRBJ2-1
d_gene: NA

CDR3aa: CASRSAGDNTIYF
v_gene: TRBV6-1
j_gene: TRBJ1-3
d_gene: NA

CDR3aa: CASSSSGYSNQPQHF
v_gene: TRBV6-2/TRBV6-3
j_gene: TRBJ1-5
d_gene: NA

CDR3aa: CASRRQGENIQYF
v_gene: TRBV7-2
j_gene: TRBJ2-4
d_gene: TRBD1

CDR3aa: CASSFTGLFSEQFF
v_gene: TRBV5-6
j_gene: TRBJ2-1
d_gene: TRBD2

CDR3aa: CASRTGGGVETQYF
v_gene: TRBV6-5
j_gene: TRBJ2-5
d_gene: TRBD1

CDR3aa: CASSPLAGGGNEQFF
v_gene: TRBV7-8
j_gene: TRBJ2-1
d_gene: TRBD2

CDR3aa: CASSLPTTEAFF
v_gene: TRBV5-1
j_gene: TRBJ1-1
d_gene: NA

CDR3aa: CASSGASTEQYF
v_gene: TRBV9
j_gene: TRBJ2-7
d_gene: NA

CDR3aa: CSVLRTGVHEQYF
v_gene: TRBV29-1
j_gene: TRBJ2-7
d_gene: TRBD1

CDR3aa: CASSFQYNNEQFF
v_gene: TRBV5-6
j_gene: TRBJ2-1
d_gene: NA